This T cell receptor (beta chain) emerged from a study of CD8+ T cells in alopecia areata. Whole-study results and caveats: For lesional scalp, especially alopecia totalis/universalis, clonality was higher than in normal scalp.

Sequencing relied on a cDNA template that was reverse transcribed from extracted RNA. Repertoires were generated with immunoSEQ multiplex PCR, while TCRdb's copy carries only in-frame clones and drops some. The sample records about 82,000 clones, roughly 51% being singletons. This CDR3 contains 14 residues. V lost 0 bases to trimming and J lost 0 bases, with 6 bases between them. Germline CDR1 SGDLS, CDR2 YYNGEE. As for this clone: Its specificity is unknown.

Sorting of CD4+ and CD8+ T cells was performed on PBMCs. The V gene is TRBV9, the J gene TRBJ2-5, with D hard to call. This receptor was taken from a human donor with alopecia areata. Sequenced sample: NKG2D-high CD8+ T cells sorted from blood. The CDR3, as DNA: TGTGCCAGCAGCGTAGTGGCCAACCAAGAGACCCAGTACTTC. Translation: CASSVVANQETQYF.